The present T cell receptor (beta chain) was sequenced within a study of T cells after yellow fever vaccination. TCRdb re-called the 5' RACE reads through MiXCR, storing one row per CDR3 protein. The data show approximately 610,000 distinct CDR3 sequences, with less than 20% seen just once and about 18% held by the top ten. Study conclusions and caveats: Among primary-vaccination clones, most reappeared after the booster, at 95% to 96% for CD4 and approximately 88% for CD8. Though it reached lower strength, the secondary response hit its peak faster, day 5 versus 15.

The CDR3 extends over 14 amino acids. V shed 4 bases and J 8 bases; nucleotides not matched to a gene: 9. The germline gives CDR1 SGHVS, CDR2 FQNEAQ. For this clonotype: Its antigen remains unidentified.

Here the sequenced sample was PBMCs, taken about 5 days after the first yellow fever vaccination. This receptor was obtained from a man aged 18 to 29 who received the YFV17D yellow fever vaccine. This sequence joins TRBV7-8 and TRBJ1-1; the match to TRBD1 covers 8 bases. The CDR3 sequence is CASSSWTGNREAFF. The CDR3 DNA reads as TGTGCCAGCAGCTCCTGGACAGGGAATAGGGAAGCTTTCTTT.